The 22 T cell receptor beta chains listed next were all sequenced from one sample in a study of blood T cell repertoires in COVID-19 (dated by TCRdb to between 2020 and 2021). Libraries came from the immunoSEQ multiplex PCR assay. In TCRdb, the immuneACCESS table is reduced to in-frame sequences with V and J assigned. These tables do not hold every clone; where another copy was compared, an unresolved V gene accounts for under half, and the others remain unexplained. The sample yields some 47,000 clones; 90% were counted once. The ten largest account for under 6.5% of the sample. Input material: peripheral blood. These receptors were obtained from a man aged 65 to 79 with acute or convalescent COVID-19.

This clone was seen just once. In DNA form, the CDR3 reads TGTGCCAGCAGCCCTTGGACAGCAACTAATGAAAAACTGTTTTTT. It encodes CASSPWTATNEKLFF. The rearrangement joins TRBV7-6 to TRBJ1-4; maybe TRBD1 (6 bases). Per the germline V gene, CDR1 is SGHVS and CDR2 is FNYEAQ. The V gene lost 5 bases and the J gene lost 0 bases, with 10 bases spanning the gap. This CDR3 has 15 amino acids.

The V call is TRBV5-4, the J call TRBJ1-4; the match to TRBD1 covers 10 bases. The trim removed 4 bases at V and 5 bases at J, leaving 5 bases unmatched. In germline, CDR1 is SGHNT, CDR2 YYREEE (reference sequence). This CDR3 region has 15 residues. The CDR3 coding sequence is TGTGCCAGCAGCGGCCGGACAGGGGGAAATGAAAAACTGTTTTTT. Amino acids: CASSGRTGGNEKLFF.

The V and J genes are TRBV6-5 and TRBJ1-4, with D possibly being TRBD1 (6 bases). Germline V lookup: CDR1 MNHEY, CDR2 SVGAGI. The CDR3 covers 14 residues. Trimming removed 3 bases at V and 8 bases at J, with 13 bases between. The CDR3 DNA follows: TGTGCCAGCAGTTATGAACAGGGAGTGGAAAAACTGTTTTTT. Amino acid sequence: CASSYEQGVEKLFF.

This rearrangement joins TRBV4-1 to TRBJ2-1, with no clear D. The CDR3 is made up of 14 amino acids. Trimming shortened V by 1 base and J by 5 bases, and 9 bases separated the two germline ends. Germline lookup yields CDR1 MGHRA and CDR2 YSYEKL. The CDR3 DNA reads as TGCGCCAGCAGCCAAGTCGCGGTAAACAATGAGCAGTTCTTC. Its translation is CASSQVAVNNEQFF.

The chain has TRBV19 and TRBJ1-6; TRBD1 is a possible D gene (6 bases). CDR1 is LNHDA, CDR2 SQIVND, per germline (reference sequence). The ends were cut back, 5 bases at V and 9 bases at J, with 11 bases in the middle. The CDR3 sequence is 13 residues long. CDR3 coding DNA: TGTGCCAGTAGTTCCCAGGGGACTTCACCCCTCCACTTT. Translation: CASSSQGTSPLHF.

The chain employs TRBV11-2 and TRBJ1-5; D is perhaps TRBD1 (5 bases). Per the germline V gene, CDR1 is SGHAT and CDR2 is FQNNGV. The V and J ends lost 5 bases and 0 bases respectively, with 11 bases between them. This CDR3 contains 15 residues. The CDR3 sequence: CASSLGLNSNQPQHF. The CDR3 DNA is TGTGCCAGCAGCCTGGGACTGAATAGCAATCAGCCCCAGCATTTT.

This clone has just one count. V and J are TRBV19 and TRBJ1-5; D is undetermined. The CDR3 contains 15 residues. V was clipped by 5 bases and J by 3 bases, with 14 bases between them. Germline V gene data show CDR1 as LNHDA and CDR2 as SQIVND (reference sequence). The chain's CDR3 is CASSFTTGYNQPQHF. In DNA, the CDR3 is TGTGCCAGTAGTTTTACGACGGGTTACAATCAGCCCCAGCATTTT. Looking up the rest from reference TRBV19 and TRBJ1-5 gives the full variable domain: DGGITQSPKYLFRKEGQNVTLSCEQNLNHDAMYWYRQDPGQGLRLIYYSQIVNDFQKGDIAEGYSVSREKKESFPLTVTSAQKNPTAFYLCASSFTTGYNQPQHFGDGTRLSIL.

The V call is TRBV7-2, the J call TRBJ2-2; D ambiguous. The V end lost 5 bases, the J end lost 3 bases, and 13 bases lay between the germline ends. CDR3 length equals 15 residues. Germline-derived CDR1 and CDR2 are SGHTA and FQGNSA. Here the CDR3 DNA reads TGTGCCAGCAGCCCCTACGTAACAGACACCGGGGAGCTGTTTTTT. Its translation: CASSPYVTDTGELFF.

V gene TRBV4-3 combines with J gene TRBJ2-1, with 13 bases aligning to TRBD2. The CDR3 length is 17 residues. V lost 0 bases to trimming and J lost 9 bases; unmatched junction nucleotides: 8. Germline V gene data show CDR1 as LGHNA and CDR2 as YSLEER. CDR3 nucleotides: TGCGCCAGCAGCCAAGAGATGGGGACTAGCGGGGTAAGTGAGCAGTTCTTC. This encodes CASSQEMGTSGVSEQFF.

V usage is TRBV7-2 and J usage is TRBJ2-6; 11 bases match TRBD2. Germline CDR1 and CDR2: SGHTA and FQGNSA. The CDR3 is 19 residues long. V lost 2 bases and J lost 1; bases outside the gene matches: 7. In nucleotides, the CDR3 is TGTGCCAGCAGCTTAATATCTAGCGGGGGGCGGTCTGGGGCCAACGTCCTGACTTTC. Translated: CASSLISSGGRSGANVLTF.

V and J are TRBV7-2 and TRBJ2-7; 9 positions match TRBD1. The CDR3 consists of 14 residues. V shed 5 bases and J 5 bases; nucleotides not matched to a gene: 7. The germline gives CDR1 SGHTA, CDR2 FQGNSA. In nucleotides, the CDR3 is TGTGCCAGCAGCCCCGACAGGGGGAGTCACGAGCAGTACTTC. It codes for CASSPDRGSHEQYF.

The CDR3 loop is CASSLEYSSTEAFF. CDR3 sequence (DNA): TGTGCCAGCAGCTTAGAGTACTCCTCCACTGAAGCTTTCTTT. This sequence joins TRBV7-2 and TRBJ1-1, with D unresolved. Germline CDR1 and CDR2: SGHTA and FQGNSA. The ends were cut back, 1 base at V and 4 bases at J, with 10 bases in the middle. The CDR3 covers 14 residues.

The rearrangement joins TRBV5-4 to TRBJ2-1; TRBD2 agrees at 7 bases. Germline-derived CDR1 and CDR2 are SGHNT and YYREEE (reference sequence). This CDR3 comprises 13 residues. V was clipped by 4 bases and J by 10 bases; unmatched bases: 8. In nucleotides, the CDR3 is TGTGCCAGCAGCCTCTGGGGGGGGGTGGAGCAGTTCTTC. Amino acid sequence: CASSLWGGVEQFF.

The chain joins TRBV9 to TRBJ2-2, with 7 nucleotides matching TRBD2. This CDR3 contains 15 residues. With V trimmed by 3 bases and J by 6 bases, 8 bases remained unmatched. Germline V lookup: CDR1 SGDLS, CDR2 YYNGEE. This CDR3 is CASSGRLAPAGELFF. CDR3 DNA: TGTGCCAGCAGCGGGAGACTAGCCCCGGCCGGGGAGCTGTTTTTT.

The chain couples TRBV2 to TRBJ1-5; maybe TRBD1 (5 bases). The CDR3 spans 14 residues. Looked up from germline, CDR1 is SNHLY and CDR2 is FYNNEI. Deletions cut 7 bases from V and 6 bases from J, with 16 bases between. The CDR3 bases are TGTGCCAGCAAGTTAGGAACAGGTATTCAGCCCCAGCATTTT. Translated: CASKLGTGIQPQHF.

The chain joins TRBV7-9 to TRBJ1-1, with 7 bases aligning to TRBD1. J was trimmed by 6 bases and V by 0 bases; bases with no gene match: 16. Looked up from germline, CDR1 is SEHNR and CDR2 is FQNEAQ (reference sequence). This CDR3 is built from 18 residues. The CDR3, as DNA: TGTGCCAGCAGCTTAGCTACGGTCCGGGACAGTCAAAAACCTGAAGCTTTCTTT. It specifies CASSLATVRDSQKPEAFF.

V and J are TRBV19 and TRBJ2-6, with D perhaps TRBD2 (6 bases). This CDR3 contains 16 residues. Per the germline V gene, CDR1 is LNHDA and CDR2 is SQIVND (reference sequence). Trimming cost V 5 bases and J 3 bases, with 14 bases left between them. CDR3 sequence (DNA): TGTGCCAGTAGTCCAGCCGTGGGAGGTGGGGCCAACGTCCTGACTTTC. Its translation is CASSPAVGGGANVLTF.

In its sample, this clone was seen once. The J gene is TRBJ2-2, the V gene TRBV6-4, with 9 positions matching TRBD1. The trim removed 6 bases at V and 6 bases at J, leaving 2 bases unmatched. The CDR3 has 13 amino acids. CDR1 MRHNA and CDR2 SNTAGT come from the germline V gene. CDR3 in DNA: TGTGCCAGCAGGAGGGACAGGGCCGGGGAGCTGTTTTTT. Its protein is CASRRDRAGELFF.

The CDR3, as DNA: TGTGCCAGCAGCTTAGGGGCGGGACTAGTTTCCTACGAGCAGTACTTC. It yields the protein CASSLGAGLVSYEQYF. The gene calls are TRBV7-9 and TRBJ2-7; TRBD2 agrees at 8 bases. Germline V gene sequence: CDR1 SEHNR, CDR2 FQNEAQ (reference sequence). Trimming took 1 base from V and 1 from J; bases not matched to a gene: 6. This CDR3 has 16 amino acids.

This clone showed up just once. The rearrangement links TRBV7-9 to TRBJ1-2; no clear D. From germline, CDR1 is SEHNR and CDR2 FQNEAQ (reference sequence). V lost 7 bases and J lost 7, with 13 bases in between. The CDR3 contains 12 residues. In nucleotides, the CDR3 is TGTGCCAGCACCAGTTCATCGGGTGGCTACACCTTC. Amino acid sequence: CASTSSSGGYTF.

The chain combines TRBV6-5 with TRBJ2-2, with a possible D match to TRBD1 (6 bases). The germline gives CDR1 MNHEY, CDR2 SVGAGI. The CDR3 is 13 residues long. V lost 5 bases and J lost 4, with 8 bases in between. Here the CDR3 DNA reads TGTGCCAGCAGTAACAGGGTCACCGGGGAGCTGTTTTTT. Amino acids: CASSNRVTGELFF.

The gene calls are TRBV5-1 and TRBJ2-2; a weak D match, TRBD1 (6 bases). Germline CDR1 reads SGHRS; CDR2 reads YFSETQ. The V gene lost 1 base and the J gene lost 0 bases, with 7 bases spanning the gap. The CDR3 covers 15 residues. In nucleotides, the CDR3 is TGCGCCAGCAGCTTGTGGGGGCCGAACACCGGGGAGCTGTTTTTT. It encodes CASSLWGPNTGELFF.